Presented here are 30 T cell receptor beta chains from one specimen sequenced in a study of T cells after yellow fever vaccination. TCRdb called the 5' RACE reads again in MiXCR, with one record for every CDR3 protein. This table has roughly 120,000 distinct CDR3 sequences, 5.5% to 8% appearing once. The sequenced sample was CD4+ T cells sorted from PBMCs, obtained around 45 days after the first yellow fever vaccination. The receptor source for this set is a man between 18 and 29 years old who received the YFV17D yellow fever vaccine.

This clonotype was counted ten times or more. The gene calls are TRBV5-1 and TRBJ2-3; D assignment may be TRBD1 or TRBD2 (6 bases each). The V end lost 3 bases, the J end lost 3 bases, and 11 bases lay between the germline ends. The V gene's germline CDR1 is SGHRS and CDR2 YFSETQ. The CDR3 is 14 residues long. The CDR3 DNA reads TGCGCCAGCAGCTGGGGGGCCGGGACAGATACGCAGTATTTT. Translation gives CASSWGAGTDTQYF.

This clonotype was seen many times. This chain uses TRBV5-1 with TRBJ2-3; D unclear. Deletions cut 4 bases from V and 0 bases from J, with 12 bases between. The germline V gene encodes CDR1 SGHRS and CDR2 YFSETQ. The CDR3 length is 15 residues. CDR3 sequence reads: CASSDTSTSTDTQYF. DNA of the CDR3: TGCGCCAGCAGCGACACGTCGACCAGCACAGATACGCAGTATTTT.

This clonotype turned up a few times. The chain combines TRBV30 with TRBJ1-2; maybe TRBD1 (6 bases). CDR1 and CDR2 from the germline V gene are GTSNPN and SVGIG (reference sequence). Trimming left V 4 bases short and J 6 bases short, with 12 bases between. This CDR3 contains 12 residues. DNA for the CDR3: TGTGCCTGGACCCCAGGACAGAATGGCTACACCTTC. This encodes CAWTPGQNGYTF. The full variable domain, in which reference TRBV30 and TRBJ1-2 provide the parts outside the CDR3, is SQTIHQWPATLVQPVGSPLSLECTVEGTSNPNLYWYRQAAGRGLQLLFYSVGIGQISSEVPQNLSASRPQDRQFILSSKKLLLSDSGFYLCAWTPGQNGYTFGSGTRLTVV.

This clonotype has only a few counts. The V gene is TRBV5-1, the J gene TRBJ1-1, with D hard to call. Per the germline V gene, CDR1 is SGHRS and CDR2 is YFSETQ. V was trimmed by 2 bases and J by 7 bases, leaving 12 bases between them. This CDR3 region has 13 residues. The CDR3 region has the DNA TGCGCCAGCAGCTTCCTCCCCGAGCGTGAAGCTTTCTTT. Translation gives CASSFLPEREAFF.

This clonotype was recorded many times. The chain carries TRBV12-3 or TRBV12-4 and TRBJ2-6; D remains ambiguous. V lost 5 bases and J lost 0, with 14 bases in between. The CDR3 sequence is 17 residues long. The chain's CDR3 is CASSTRTVYSGANVLTF. CDR3 DNA sequence: TGTGCCAGCAGTACAAGGACGGTATACTCTGGGGCCAACGTCCTGACTTTC.

This clonotype was seen ten or more times. The gene calls are TRBV7-2 and TRBJ1-6; D is unresolved. Germline V CDR1 and CDR2: SGHTA, FQGNSA. V was pared by 4 bases and J by 7 bases, with 8 bases between. CDR3 length equals 13 residues. The CDR3 coding sequence is TGTGCCAGCAGCTCAGACACAAATTCACCCCTCCACTTT. It yields the protein CASSSDTNSPLHF.

This clonotype has at least ten counts. This rearrangement joins TRBV20-1 to TRBJ2-7; 9 bases match TRBD1. CDR3 length equals 15 residues. CDR1 and CDR2 from the germline V gene are DFQATT and SNEGSKA (reference sequence). The junction had 9 bases not matched to a gene; V was cut back by 4 bases and J by 2 bases. The CDR3 nucleotides read TGCAGTGCTAAGGACCCCGGGACAGGGACCTACGAGCAGTACTTC. Amino acid sequence: CSAKDPGTGTYEQYF.

The sample holds a few counts of this clonotype. The V call is TRBV7-9, the J call TRBJ2-3, with TRBD2 matching 10 bases. Germline V CDR1 and CDR2: SEHNR, FQNEAQ (reference sequence). The CDR3 is 15 amino acids. Trimming cost V 2 bases and J 4 bases; bases outside gene matches: 3. The CDR3 is CASSLTSGAPDTQYF. The CDR3 DNA is TGTGCCAGCAGCTTAACTAGCGGGGCGCCAGATACGCAGTATTTT. Full variable domain (rest looked up from reference TRBV7-9 and TRBJ2-3): DTGVSQNPRHKITKRGQNVTFRCDPISEHNRLYWYRQTLGQGPEFLTYFQNEAQLEKSRLLSDRFSAERPKGSFSTLEIQRTEQGDSAMYLCASSLTSGAPDTQYFGPGTRLTVL.

The rearrangement joins TRBV5-6 to TRBJ1-3; D uncertain. V was shortened by 6 bases and J by 3 bases, with 22 bases between the two germline ends. The germline gives CDR1 SGHDT, CDR2 YYEEEE. The CDR3 is made up of 17 amino acids. The CDR3 DNA sequence: TGTGCCAGCACCTTCATCGGGGAACTTAATAATGGAAACACCATATATTTT. Protein sequence: CASTFIGELNNGNTIYF.

Ten or more counts support this clonotype. This sequence joins TRBV20-1 and TRBJ2-7; 10 positions match TRBD1. The V gene end was trimmed by 6 bases and the J gene end by 3 bases; junction bases not matched to a gene: 2. This CDR3 spans 12 amino acids. Germline lookup yields CDR1 DFQATT and CDR2 SNEGSKA (reference sequence). Here the CDR3 reads CSARTGGYEQYF. DNA of the CDR3: TGCAGTGCACGGACAGGGGGCTACGAGCAGTACTTC.

A word on this clonotype: A much bigger clone sits one base away, suggesting this may be a read error. V gene TRBV6-4 combines with J gene TRBJ2-2; D might be TRBD1 (5 bases). This CDR3 contains 15 residues. V lost 2 bases to trimming and J lost 9 bases, with 16 bases between them. CDR1 and CDR2 from the germline V gene are MRHNA and SNTAGT. The CDR3 DNA follows: TGTGCCAGCAGTGACCGTAGCACAGGCTCCAGGGAGCTGTTTTTT. Translation gives CASSDRSTGSRELFF.

The sample holds many counts of this clonotype. The gene calls are TRBV20-1 and TRBJ1-3; a possible D gene is TRBD1 (6 bases). Between the trimmed V and J ends, which lost 1 base and 4 bases, there was a span of 17 bases. The germline V gene encodes CDR1 DFQATT and CDR2 SNEGSKA (reference sequence). CDR3 length: 16 amino acids. The DNA for the CDR3 is TGCAGTGCTAGAGCTCCCGACTTCGGGGGCGGAAACACCATATATTTT. Encoded protein: CSARAPDFGGGNTIYF.

This clonotype was seen ten or more times. The chain recombines TRBV5-6 with TRBJ1-6; 7 bases line up with TRBD1. J lost 10 bases, V lost 3 bases, and 10 bases had no gene match. CDR1 is SGHDT and CDR2 is YYEEEE in the germline V gene. CDR3 length: 15 residues. CDR3 protein: CASSSAPGQTSPLHF. The CDR3 DNA sequence: TGTGCCAGCAGCTCAGCCCCGGGACAGACCTCACCCCTCCACTTT. Full variable domain (remainder filled in from reference TRBV5-6 and TRBJ1-6): DAGVTQSPTHLIKTRGQQVTLRCSPKSGHDTVSWYQQALGQGPQFIFQYYEEEERQRGNFPDRFSGHQFPNYSSELNVNALLLGDSALYLCASSSAPGQTSPLHFGNGTRLTVT.

This clonotype was observed at least ten times. J is TRBJ2-5 and V is TRBV9; 8 bases agree with TRBD2. The CDR3 consists of 18 residues. CDR1 and CDR2 from the germline V gene are SGDLS and YYNGEE. With 0 bases clipped from V and 1 base from J, the junction kept 11 bases outside the gene matches. The CDR3: CASSVATGVGGAQETQYF. As DNA, the CDR3 is TGTGCCAGCAGCGTAGCTACGGGGGTCGGGGGGGCCCAAGAGACCCAGTACTTC.

This clonotype was seen repeatedly, ten times or more. The chain joins TRBV29-1 to TRBJ1-1; D might be TRBD1 (5 bases). Germline assignment: CDR1 SQVTM and CDR2 ANQGSEA. The V gene lost 5 bases and the J gene lost 2 bases, with 18 bases spanning the gap. CDR3 size: 15 residues. Here the CDR3 DNA reads TGCAGCGTTTCCGGGGACTTCGGAAGTAACACTGAAGCTTTCTTT. Amino acids: CSVSGDFGSNTEAFF.

This clonotype was found many times. The rearrangement uses TRBV7-2 and TRBJ2-7; D remains ambiguous. The V and J ends lost 1 base and 4 bases respectively, with 14 bases between them. Germline V gives CDR1 SGHTA, CDR2 FQGNSA. The CDR3 has 15 amino acids. The CDR3 region has the DNA TGTGCCAGCAGCTTAGTACCGCAGAGTGAATACGAGCAGTACTTC. This codes for CASSLVPQSEYEQYF.

At least ten counts were recorded for this clonotype. In DNA, the CDR3 is TGCAGTGCTAGAGGGACCACGAGGGGCCTGACAGCTTTCTTT. It specifies CSARGTTRGLTAFF. The chain links TRBV20-1 to TRBJ1-1; D may be TRBD1 (5 bases). The germline V and J ends were trimmed by 1 base and 10 bases, with 19 bases remaining between them. Germline values: CDR1 DFQATT, CDR2 SNEGSKA (reference sequence). The length of the CDR3 is 14 residues.

The sample holds many counts of this clonotype. V is TRBV5-5 and J is TRBJ1-2; D remains unclear. Germline-derived CDR1 and CDR2 are SGHKS and YYEKEE (reference sequence). CDR3 size: 13 residues. The V and J ends lost 3 bases and 8 bases respectively, with 14 bases between them. In DNA, the CDR3 is TGTGCCAGCAGCTCCAACACGGGTGGGGGCTACACCTTC. It translates to CASSSNTGGGYTF.

The table lists this clonotype with a few counts. The V call is TRBV20-1, the J call TRBJ1-6, with D perhaps matching TRBD1 (5 bases). The CDR3 spans 13 residues. Trimming stripped 5 bases from V and 8 bases from J, with 13 bases between. The germline gives CDR1 DFQATT, CDR2 SNEGSKA (reference sequence). This CDR3 is CSARQPGDSPLHF. For the CDR3, the DNA is TGCAGTGCTCGGCAACCGGGGGATTCACCCCTCCACTTT.

This clonotype was seen repeatedly, ten times or more. The rearrangement uses TRBV25-1 and TRBJ2-5; D is ambiguous. The CDR3 spans 13 residues. V lost 7 bases and J lost 0, with 9 bases in between. The germline CDR1 and CDR2 sequences are MGHDK and SYGVNS. CDR3 coding DNA: TGTGCCAGCAACCCAACGTACCAAGAGACCCAGTACTTC. It yields the protein CASNPTYQETQYF.

This clonotype was seen repeatedly, ten times or more. This chain's CDR3 is CASSSLAGSTDTQYF. The CDR3 nucleotides read TGCGCCAGCAGCTCACTAGCGGGTTCCACAGATACGCAGTATTTT. The V and J genes are TRBV5-1 and TRBJ2-3, with 9 bases identical to TRBD2. The germline gives CDR1 SGHRS, CDR2 YFSETQ. The CDR3 is 15 amino acids. With V trimmed by 3 bases and J by 2 bases, 4 bases remained unmatched.

The sample holds a few counts of this clonotype. The chain is built from TRBV7-6 and TRBJ2-2; TRBD2 matches 12 bases. CDR3 length equals 17 residues. The germline gives CDR1 SGHVS, CDR2 FNYEAQ. V trimming: 4 bases; J trimming: 5 bases; junction bases outside the gene matches: 8. The CDR3, as DNA: TGTGCCAGCAGCTCGCCGGGACTAGCGGGTCCAACCGGGGAGCTGTTTTTT. Amino acids: CASSSPGLAGPTGELFF.

This clonotype was counted a few times. This sequence joins TRBV5-1 and TRBJ2-7; TRBD2 matches at 9 bases. Unmatched junction bases numbered 8, after V lost 4 bases and J lost 3 bases. CDR1 is SGHRS, CDR2 YFSETQ, per germline. CDR3 size: 15 residues. CDR3 nucleotides: TGCGCCAGCAGCACTTTACCTAGCGGGGACTACGAGCAGTACTTC. The encoded protein is CASSTLPSGDYEQYF.

This clonotype was recorded at least ten times. The chain joins TRBV5-4 to TRBJ2-2; the D is unclear. V was shortened by 4 bases and J by 0 bases, with 7 bases between the two germline ends. The CDR3 loop spans 14 amino acids. CDR1 and CDR2 from the germline V gene are SGHNT and YYREEE (reference sequence). The CDR3 DNA sequence: TGTGCCAGCAGCATGAGTCCGAACACCGGGGAGCTGTTTTTT. This gives the protein CASSMSPNTGELFF.

This clonotype was seen ten or more times. The chain links TRBV6-5 to TRBJ1-6, with D tentatively TRBD1 (6 bases). Germline-derived CDR1 and CDR2 are MNHEY and SVGAGI. V was trimmed by 2 bases and J by 10 bases, leaving 21 bases between them. The CDR3 runs 17 residues. The CDR3 reads CASSYRDGGAFNSPLHF. The CDR3 DNA sequence: TGTGCCAGCAGTTACAGGGATGGGGGCGCGTTTAACTCACCCCTCCACTTT.

This clonotype was observed many times. The gene calls are TRBV6-6 and TRBJ1-2; D is ambiguous. Germline V lookup: CDR1 MNHNY, CDR2 SVGAGI (reference sequence). Trimming pared 6 bases from V and 5 bases from J, leaving 10 bases between. CDR3 size: 12 residues. The CDR3 DNA is TGTGCCAGCAGAGCGGAGGGATATGGCTACACCTTC. Residues: CASRAEGYGYTF.

This clonotype was counted at least ten times. J is TRBJ2-2 and V is TRBV7-3, with 8 bases identical to TRBD1. The CDR3 contains 15 residues. V was pared by 2 bases and J by 5 bases, with 4 bases of the junction left unmatched. Germline V CDR1 and CDR2: SGHTA, FQGTGA. The CDR3 DNA reads as TGTGCCAGCAGCTTACAGGGGGCTCAGACCGGGGAGCTGTTTTTT. It is translated as CASSLQGAQTGELFF. The full variable domain, its missing parts supplied by reference TRBV7-3 and TRBJ2-2, is GAGVSQTPSNKVTEKGKYVELRCDPISGHTALYWYRQSLGQGPEFLIYFQGTGAADDSGLPNDRFFAVRPEGSVSTLKIQRTERGDSAVYLCASSLQGAQTGELFFGEGSRLTVL.

A remark on this clonotype: One base away lies a much larger clone, so this may be a sequencing read error. This rearrangement joins TRBV12-3 or TRBV12-4 to TRBJ1-5, with 7 bases aligning to TRBD1. The CDR3 spans 13 residues. Unmatched junction bases numbered 5, after V lost 8 bases and J lost 4 bases. CDR3 protein: CASEQGTNQPQHF. In DNA, the CDR3 is TGTGCCAGCGAACAGGGGACTAATCAGCCCCAGCATTTT.

This clonotype came up many times. The rearrangement uses TRBV3-1 and TRBJ1-6; TRBD1 is a possible D gene (6 bases). Between the trimmed V and J ends, which lost 2 bases and 9 bases, there was a span of 11 bases. The CDR3 extends over 14 amino acids. The germline V gene encodes CDR1 LGHDT and CDR2 YNNKEL (reference sequence). The CDR3 is CASSQTGKGSPLHF. The CDR3 nucleotides read TGTGCCAGCAGCCAAACAGGGAAGGGTTCACCCCTCCACTTT.

Ten or more counts support this clonotype. The V and J genes are TRBV10-3 and TRBJ2-2; possible D gene TRBD1, 6 bases. V dropped 8 bases and J dropped 5 bases, with 18 bases sitting between them. The V gene's germline CDR1 is ENHRY and CDR2 SYGVKD. This CDR3 region has 15 residues. CDR3 DNA sequence: TGTGCCATCTCTCGCGACAGGTCTGGGACCGGGGAGCTGTTTTTT. Protein product: CAISRDRSGTGELFF.